These 2 T cell receptor beta chains share one sample of origin, sequenced in a study of early T cells in non-severe SARS-CoV-2 infection. From the 5' RACE reads, TCRdb called clonotypes with MiXCR, one entry per CDR3 protein. The table records about 52,000 distinct CDR3 sequences, roughly 8% of them present only once. Sequencing was done on a sample of whole blood. These receptors were obtained from an adult who was a healthcare worker with PCR-confirmed SARS-CoV-2 infection or an uninfected control (not recorded which).

This clonotype was counted between two and nine times. Here the CDR3 DNA reads TGTGCCAGTCGGGGCAGGGAGAGCAATCAGCCCCAGCATTTT. Translating gives CASRGRESNQPQHF. This chain uses TRBV7-8 with TRBJ1-5; weak D call: TRBD1 (5 bases). This CDR3 is built from 14 residues. Germline CDR1 is SGHVS and CDR2 is FQNEAQ. Trimming stripped 9 bases from V and 1 base from J, with 13 bases between.

The CDR3 sequence: CSARGYYEQYF. Here the CDR3 DNA reads TGCAGTGCTAGAGGGTACTACGAGCAGTACTTC. This sequence joins TRBV20-1 and TRBJ2-7; D gene ambiguous. The V end was cut by 1 base, the J end by 3 bases, with 4 bases between. CDR1 is DFQATT and CDR2 is SNEGSKA in the germline V gene (reference sequence). This CDR3 spans 11 amino acids.